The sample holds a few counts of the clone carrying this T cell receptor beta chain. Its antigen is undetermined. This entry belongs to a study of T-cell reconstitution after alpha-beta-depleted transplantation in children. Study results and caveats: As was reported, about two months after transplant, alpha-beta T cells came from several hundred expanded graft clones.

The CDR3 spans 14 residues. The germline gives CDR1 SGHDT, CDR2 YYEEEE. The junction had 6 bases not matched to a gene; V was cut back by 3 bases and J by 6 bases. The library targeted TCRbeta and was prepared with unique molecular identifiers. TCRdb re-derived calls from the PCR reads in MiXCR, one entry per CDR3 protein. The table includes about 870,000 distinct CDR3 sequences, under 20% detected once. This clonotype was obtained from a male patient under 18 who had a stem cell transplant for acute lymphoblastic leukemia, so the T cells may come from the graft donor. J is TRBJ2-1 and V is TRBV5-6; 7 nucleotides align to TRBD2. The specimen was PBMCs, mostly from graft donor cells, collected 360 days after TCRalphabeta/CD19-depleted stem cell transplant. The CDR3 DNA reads TGTGCCAGCAGCTCCGCGAGCGGGACCAATGAGCAGTTCTTC. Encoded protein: CASSSASGTNEQFF. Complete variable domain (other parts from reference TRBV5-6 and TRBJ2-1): DAGVTQSPTHLIKTRGQQVTLRCSPKSGHDTVSWYQQALGQGPQFIFQYYEEEERQRGNFPDRFSGHQFPNYSSELNVNALLLGDSALYLCASSSASGTNEQFFGPGTRLTVL.